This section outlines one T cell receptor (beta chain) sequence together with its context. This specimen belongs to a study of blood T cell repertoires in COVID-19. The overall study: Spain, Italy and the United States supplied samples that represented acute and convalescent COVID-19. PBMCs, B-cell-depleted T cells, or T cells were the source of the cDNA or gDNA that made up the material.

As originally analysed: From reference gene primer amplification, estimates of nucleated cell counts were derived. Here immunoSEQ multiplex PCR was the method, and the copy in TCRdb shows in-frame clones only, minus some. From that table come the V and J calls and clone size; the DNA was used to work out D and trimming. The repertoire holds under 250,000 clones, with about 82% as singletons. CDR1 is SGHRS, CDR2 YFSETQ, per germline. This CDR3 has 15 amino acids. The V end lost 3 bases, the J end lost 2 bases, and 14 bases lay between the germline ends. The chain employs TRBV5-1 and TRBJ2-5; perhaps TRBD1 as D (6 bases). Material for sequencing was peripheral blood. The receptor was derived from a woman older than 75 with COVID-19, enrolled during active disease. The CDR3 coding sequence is TGCGCCAGCAGCTCCGCGCGGACAGTACAAGAGACCCAGTACTTC. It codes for CASSSARTVQETQYF.